This record concerns one TCR beta chain sequence. This specimen belongs to a study of blood T cell repertoires in COVID-19. In the study overall: Samples of COVID-19 (acute and convalescent) were obtained from the United States, Italy and Spain.

Ages ranged from 18 to 89 years, with residence in some 25 US areas. In the original processing: Nucleated cell counts were estimated from reference gene primer amplification. The data were produced by immunoSEQ multiplex PCR, yet TCRdb's version contains in-frame clones alone and is incomplete. The DNA gave D and trimming, while V, J and clone size come from that table. The table shows approximately 220,000 clones, with approximately 86% occurring only once. The TCR originated in a middle-aged woman with acute COVID-19. The sequenced material came from PBMCs or T cells enriched from blood (not recorded which).

CDR3 nucleotides: TGTGCCAGCTCACCACTAGACAGGGGTGACACTGAAGCTTTCTTT. Translation: CASSPLDRGDTEAFF. The chain links TRBV18 to TRBJ1-1; 8 bases fit TRBD1. The junction had 4 bases not matched to a gene; V was cut back by 1 base and J by 3 bases. This CDR3 is 15 amino acids long. Germline V gene sequence: CDR1 KGHSH, CDR2 LQKENI.